The clone carrying this TCR beta chain was observed a few times. Germline V gene sequence: CDR1 MNHEY, CDR2 SVGEGT. The CDR3 is 16 amino acids. Germline trimming cut 6 bases from V and 4 bases from J; bases unmatched to any gene: 10. This specimen comes from a study of T cells after yellow fever vaccination. Study-wide context: Fractions containing few cells were prepared with SMART-Seq v4 Ultra Low Input.

Making TCR cDNA involved 5'RACE template switching, which added UMIs and a universal primer site. In TCRdb, the 5' RACE reads were re-called with MiXCR into one record per CDR3 protein. The sample contains 45,000 to 60,000 distinct CDR3 sequences, 6.6% of which appear only once. Study-wide findings and caveats: Only a small proportion of the clonotypes turned up in both the CD4 and the CD8 compartments, likely arising from convergent recombination.

This specimen consisted of CD8+ T cells not binding an NS4B(214-222) dextramer, sorted from PBMCs, obtained 45 days after the first yellow fever vaccination. The V and J genes are TRBV6-2 or TRBV6-3 and TRBJ2-3, with 10 bases fitting TRBD2. This clonotype was obtained from a man between 18 and 35 years old who received the YFV17D yellow fever vaccine. The CDR3 DNA sequence: TGTGCCAGCAGCAACCCACAGCGGGGGGGGGCAGATACGCAGTATTTT. It codes for CASSNPQRGGADTQYF.